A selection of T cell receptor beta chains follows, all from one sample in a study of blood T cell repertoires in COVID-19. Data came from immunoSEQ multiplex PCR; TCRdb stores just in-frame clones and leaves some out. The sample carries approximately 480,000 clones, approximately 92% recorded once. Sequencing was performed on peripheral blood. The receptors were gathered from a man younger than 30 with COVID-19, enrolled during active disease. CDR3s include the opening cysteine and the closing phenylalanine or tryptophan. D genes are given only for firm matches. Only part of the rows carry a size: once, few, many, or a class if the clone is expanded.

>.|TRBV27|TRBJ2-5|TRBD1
CASRPTGSGETQYF
TGTGCCAGCAGACCGACAGGGTCGGGAGAGACCCAGTACTTC
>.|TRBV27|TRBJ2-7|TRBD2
CASSWAGGPYEQYF
TGTGCCAGCAGTTGGGCGGGAGGGCCCTACGAGCAGTACTTC
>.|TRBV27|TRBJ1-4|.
CASSSYGMGEKLFF
TGTGCCAGCAGTTCATACGGGATGGGGGAAAAACTGTTTTTT
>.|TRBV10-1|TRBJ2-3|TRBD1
CASSESVPGQVGTDTQYF
TGCGCCAGCAGTGAGTCGGTCCCGGGACAGGTGGGCACAGATACGCAGTATTTT
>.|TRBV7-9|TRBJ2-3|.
CASSLVPGQELTDTQYF
TGTGCCAGCAGCTTAGTTCCGGGACAAGAACTAACAGATACGCAGTATTTT
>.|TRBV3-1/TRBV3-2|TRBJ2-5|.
CASSPYRGGETQYF
TGTGCCAGCAGCCCATACAGGGGGGGAGAGACCCAGTACTTC
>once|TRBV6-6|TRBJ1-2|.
CASRQAGQNYGYTF
TGTGCCAGCAGACAGGCCGGACAGAACTATGGCTACACCTTC
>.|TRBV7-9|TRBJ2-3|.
CASSLEGHNTQYF
TGTGCCAGCAGTTTGGAGGGGCATAATACGCAGTATTTT
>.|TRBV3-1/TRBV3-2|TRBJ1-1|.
CASSTQGGLTEAFF
TGTGCCAGCAGCACTCAGGGAGGCCTCACTGAAGCTTTCTTT
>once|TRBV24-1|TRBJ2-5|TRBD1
CATSEGTGSRLETQYF
TGTGCCACCAGTGAAGGGACAGGGTCCCGGCTAGAGACCCAGTACTTC
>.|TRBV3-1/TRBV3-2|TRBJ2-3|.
CASSLQGTDTQYF
TGTGCCAGCAGCCTACAGGGCACAGATACGCAGTATTTT
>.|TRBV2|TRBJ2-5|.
CATSQSQETQYF
TGTGCCACCAGTCAGTCGCAGGAGACCCAGTACTTC
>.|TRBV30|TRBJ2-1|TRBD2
CAWSALAGGGIEQFF
TGTGCCTGGAGTGCCTTAGCGGGAGGGGGGATAGAGCAGTTCTTC
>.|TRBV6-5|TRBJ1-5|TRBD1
CAIRTGGSGQPQHF
TGTGCCATCCGGACAGGGGGCTCAGGTCAGCCCCAGCATTTT
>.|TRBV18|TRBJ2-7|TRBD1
CASSQTGGINEQYF
TGTGCCAGCTCCCAGACAGGGGGTATCAACGAGCAGTACTTC
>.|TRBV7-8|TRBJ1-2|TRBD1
CASSTRTGIRDGYTF
TGTGCCAGCAGCACGCGGACAGGGATAAGGGATGGCTACACCTTC
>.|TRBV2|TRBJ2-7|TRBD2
CASSEWTSGREWYEQYF
TGTGCCAGCAGTGAATGGACTAGCGGGAGGGAATGGTACGAGCAGTACTTC
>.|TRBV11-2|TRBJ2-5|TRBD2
CASSLVGVAGETQYF
TGTGCCAGCAGCTTAGTGGGAGTAGCGGGGGAGACCCAGTACTTC
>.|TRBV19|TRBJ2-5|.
CASSSTGIETQYF
TGTGCCAGTAGTAGCACAGGGATAGAGACCCAGTACTTC
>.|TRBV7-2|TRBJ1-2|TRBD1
CASSTGTGRGYTF
TGTGCCAGCAGCACCGGGACAGGGAGGGGCTACACCTTC
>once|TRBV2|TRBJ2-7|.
CASSDQRLEQYF
TGTGCCAGCAGTGATCAGCGTCTCGAGCAGTACTTC
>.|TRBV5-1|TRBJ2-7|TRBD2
CASSLEGREGNEQYF
TGCGCCAGCAGCTTAGAGGGAAGGGAGGGCAACGAGCAGTACTTC
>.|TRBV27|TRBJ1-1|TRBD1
CASSPWGQAYTEAFF
TGTGCCAGCAGTCCCTGGGGACAGGCCTACACTGAAGCTTTCTTT
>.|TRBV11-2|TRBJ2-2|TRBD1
CASSLVQGPNTGELFF
TGTGCCAGCAGCTTAGTACAGGGGCCGAACACCGGGGAGCTGTTTTTT
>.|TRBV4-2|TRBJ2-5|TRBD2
CASSQKSLAGDQETQYF
TGTGCCAGCAGCCAAAAGTCTCTAGCGGGAGATCAAGAGACCCAGTACTTC
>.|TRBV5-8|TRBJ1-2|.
CASSFFWGLDGYTF
TGTGCCAGCAGCTTTTTTTGGGGGCTAGACGGCTACACCTTC
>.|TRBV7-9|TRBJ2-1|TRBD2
CASATSGFHNEQFF
TGTGCCAGCGCGACTAGCGGATTCCACAATGAGCAGTTCTTC
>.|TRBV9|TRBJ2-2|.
CASSVDHRDTGELFF
TGTGCCAGCAGCGTAGATCACAGGGACACCGGGGAGCTGTTTTTT
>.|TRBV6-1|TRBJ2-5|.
CASSEREGARETQYF
TGTGCCAGCAGTGAACGGGAGGGGGCAAGGGAGACCCAGTACTTC
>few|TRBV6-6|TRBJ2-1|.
CASSANYPNYNEQFF
TGTGCCAGCAGCGCCAATTACCCTAACTACAATGAGCAGTTCTTC
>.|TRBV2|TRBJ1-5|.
CASSVSGGAYSNQPQHF
TGTGCCAGCAGTGTTAGCGGGGGAGCCTATAGCAATCAGCCCCAGCATTTT
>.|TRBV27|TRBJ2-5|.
CASSLWGDQETQYF
TGTGCCAGCAGTTTATGGGGAGACCAAGAGACCCAGTACTTC
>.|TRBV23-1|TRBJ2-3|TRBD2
CASRSGGADTQYF
TGCGCCAGCAGAAGCGGGGGGGCGGATACGCAGTATTTT
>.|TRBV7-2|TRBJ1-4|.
CASSRAGTNEKLFF
TGTGCCAGCAGCAGAGCGGGTACTAATGAAAAACTGTTTTTT
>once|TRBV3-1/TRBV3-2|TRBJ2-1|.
CASSLLGSGEQFF
TGTGCCAGCAGCCTACTAGGTAGTGGGGAGCAGTTCTTC
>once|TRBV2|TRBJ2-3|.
CASSGTESTDTQYF
TGTGCCAGCAGTGGTACAGAAAGCACAGATACGCAGTATTTT
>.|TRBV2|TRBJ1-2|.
CASSEVTGIGGYTF
TGTGCCAGCAGTGAAGTCACAGGAATTGGTGGCTACACCTTC
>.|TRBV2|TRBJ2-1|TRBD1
CASSWTGDGNEQFF
TGTGCCAGCAGTTGGACAGGGGACGGCAATGAGCAGTTCTTC
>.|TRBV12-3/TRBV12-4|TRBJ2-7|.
CASSRVQGSEQYF
TGTGCCAGCAGTCGAGTACAGGGAAGCGAGCAGTACTTC
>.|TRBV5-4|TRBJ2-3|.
CASSPVVVAPSTDTQYF
TGTGCCAGCAGCCCTGTCGTGGTAGCGCCTAGCACAGATACGCAGTATTTT
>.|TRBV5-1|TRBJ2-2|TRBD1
CASSYGQGPGELFF
TGCGCCAGCAGCTACGGACAGGGTCCCGGGGAGCTGTTTTTT
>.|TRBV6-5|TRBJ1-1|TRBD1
CANGDRGNTEAFF
TGTGCCAACGGGGACAGGGGCAACACTGAAGCTTTCTTT
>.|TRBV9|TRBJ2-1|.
CASSVGLATGIYNEQFF
TGTGCCAGCAGCGTAGGTCTCGCGACGGGAATCTACAATGAGCAGTTCTTC
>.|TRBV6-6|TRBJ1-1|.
CASSYGPRGEAFF
TGTGCCAGCAGTTACGGGCCTCGGGGTGAAGCTTTCTTT
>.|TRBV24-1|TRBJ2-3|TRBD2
CATSEGGTSGHTDTQYF
TGTGCCACCAGTGAGGGCGGGACTAGCGGGCACACAGATACGCAGTATTTT